The sequence of this T cell receptor (beta chain) was determined in a study of metastatic and nonmetastatic thyroid tumors. Study overall: From malignant and benign thyroid patients, repertoires in blood and in tumor or nodule tissue were compared. Points from the study as a whole: The reported finding was significantly higher TCR beta diversity in malignant thyroid tumors relative to benign nodules, in blood and tumor.

Until they underwent thyroid surgery, no patient had received any treatment. Authors' analysis steps: Clinicopathological groups supplied CDR3 differences that were used to build a distant-metastasis classifier for papillary thyroid cancer. TCRdb reanalyzed the PCR reads via MiXCR. None of the V and J calls come from the authors' own analysis; TCRdb made them. The sample shows over 11,000 clones, roughly 29% of them seen only once. V shed 4 bases and J shed 4 bases, with 23 bases lying between them. Germline V gene sequence: CDR1 GTSNPN, CDR2 SVGIG (reference sequence). The CDR3 loop spans 17 amino acids. This clone was seen repeatedly, ten times or more. Its antigen is as yet unknown.

The sequenced material came from tumor tissue. The chain uses TRBV30 and TRBJ2-1; tentative D call: TRBD1 (6 bases). The source is a female donor with papillary thyroid cancer or a benign thyroid nodule (not recorded which). Some clones in this sample may be carry-over from other donors' samples. CDR3 residues: CAWKNLAQGPLYNEQFF. The CDR3 DNA reads TGTGCCTGGAAAAATCTGGCCCAGGGGCCCCTTTACAATGAGCAGTTCTTC.